The 29 T cell receptor beta chains below all came from one sample that was sequenced in a study of T cell responses to AZD1222 COVID-19 vaccine. The assay was immunoSEQ multiplex PCR, and TCRdb's table has in-frame clones only and misses some. The repertoire includes more than 100,000 clones, roughly 90% of them detected once, and 1.4% to 1.5% sits in the top ten. Sequencing used peripheral blood, obtained on day 0 of AZD1222 vaccination. All receptors derive from an adult in good health.

This clone was found a few times. In DNA form, the CDR3 reads TGCGCCAGCAGCTTGGATGGCAGCAGAGTGCAGTACTTC. Encoded protein: CASSLDGSRVQYF. The chain links TRBV5-1 to TRBJ2-7; no reliable D call. CDR3 length: 13 residues. Germline CDR1 and CDR2: SGHRS and YFSETQ. Deletions cut 0 bases from V and 9 bases from J, with 13 bases between.

The count of this clone is one. The chain uses TRBV10-3 and TRBJ1-1; D perhaps matches TRBD1 (6 bases). The germline CDR1 and CDR2 sequences are ENHRY and SYGVKD. V lost 5 bases and J 3 bases, leaving 10 bases between the germline ends. The CDR3 is 13 residues long. DNA of the CDR3: TGTGCCATCAGTCAGGGGTGGGACACTGAAGCTTTCTTT. The encoded protein is CAISQGWDTEAFF.

CDR3 in amino acids: CASSPRGSSGNTIYF. CDR3 DNA sequence: TGTGCCAGCTCGCCCAGGGGGAGCTCTGGAAACACCATATATTTT. J is TRBJ1-3 and V is TRBV18; 7 bases agree with TRBD1. J lost 0 bases, V lost 6 bases, and 5 bases had no gene match. This CDR3 has 15 amino acids. From germline, CDR1 is KGHSH and CDR2 LQKENI.

V usage is TRBV4-1 and J usage is TRBJ1-2, with a possible D match to TRBD1 (5 bases). The V end lost 4 bases, the J end lost 8 bases, and 14 bases lay between the germline ends. CDR1 and CDR2 (germline): MGHRA, YSYEKL. This CDR3 has 13 amino acids. The CDR3 protein is CASSPPGRRGYTF. CDR3 DNA sequence: TGCGCCAGCAGCCCTCCGGGACGGAGGGGCTACACCTTC.

The V call is TRBV29-1, the J call TRBJ1-1, with unresolved D. The V gene lost 6 bases and the J gene lost 0 bases, with 8 bases spanning the gap. Germline V CDR1 and CDR2: SQVTM, ANQGSEA. This CDR3 contains 12 residues. CDR3: CSVFEVNTEAFF. The CDR3 nucleotides read TGCAGCGTCTTCGAAGTGAACACTGAAGCTTTCTTT. The complete variable domain, with remaining parts taken from reference TRBV29-1 and TRBJ1-1, reads SAVISQKPSRDICQRGTSLTIQCQVDSQVTMMFWYRQQPGQSLTLIATANQGSEATYESGFVIDKFPISRPNLTFSTLTVSNMSPEDSSIYLCSVFEVNTEAFFGQGTRLTVV.

The V call is TRBV30, the J call TRBJ1-2; possibly TRBD1 for D (5 bases). In germline, CDR1 is GTSNPN, CDR2 SVGIG (reference sequence). With 4 bases removed from V and 5 bases from J, the gap between germline ends came to 17 bases. The CDR3 has 14 amino acids. CDR3 protein: CAWTPGQGLYGYTF. The CDR3 DNA reads TGTGCCTGGACCCCGGGGCAGGGACTATATGGCTACACCTTC.

The chain uses TRBV7-8 and TRBJ2-5, with 7 bases aligning to TRBD1. The CDR3 extends over 14 amino acids. V gave up 5 bases and J gave up 2 bases; unmatched junction bases: 5. Germline lookup yields CDR1 SGHVS and CDR2 FQNEAQ. Written as DNA, the CDR3 is TGTGCCAGCAGCCCGACAGGGCTGCAAGAGACCCAGTACTTC. As protein: CASSPTGLQETQYF. Full variable domain (outside the CDR3, taken from reference TRBV7-8 and TRBJ2-5): GAGVSQSPRYKVAKRGQDVALRCDPISGHVSLFWYQQALGQGPEFLTYFQNEAQLDKSGLPSDRFFAERPEGSVSTLKIQRTQQEDSAVYLCASSPTGLQETQYFGPGTRLLVL.

The chain has TRBV27 and TRBJ1-2; TRBD1 aligns across 9 bases. CDR1 is MNHEY, CDR2 SMNVEV, per germline (reference sequence). The CDR3 is made up of 13 amino acids. V lost 4 bases, J lost 8 bases, and 5 bases stayed unmatched. CDR3 loop: CASSSGQGRGYTF. In DNA, the CDR3 is TGTGCCAGCAGTTCAGGACAGGGGCGAGGCTACACCTTC.

V usage is TRBV19 and J usage is TRBJ2-2; 11 bases agree with TRBD2. The CDR3 contains 16 residues. The V segment lost 7 bases and the J segment 0 bases; nucleotides outside the gene matches: 4. Germline CDR1 LNHDA, CDR2 SQIVND (reference sequence). The CDR3 DNA is TGTGCCAGTAAAGGGACTAGCGGAACGAACACCGGGGAGCTGTTTTTT. Protein sequence: CASKGTSGTNTGELFF.

The chain combines TRBV7-9 with TRBJ2-5; no firm D call. Germline CDR1 reads SEHNR; CDR2 reads FQNEAQ (reference sequence). V lost 0 bases and J lost 7, with 9 bases in between. The CDR3 sequence is 13 residues long. CDR3 nucleotides: TGTGCCAGCAGCTTAGCTCCCTCTGGGACCCAGTACTTC. Its protein is CASSLAPSGTQYF.

The rearrangement links TRBV19 to TRBJ2-7; TRBD1 aligns across 8 bases. The CDR3 length is 15 residues. The junction had 8 bases not matched to a gene; V was cut back by 5 bases and J by 2 bases. Germline V gene data show CDR1 as LNHDA and CDR2 as SQIVND (reference sequence). In nucleotides, the CDR3 is TGTGCCAGTAGTTCCAGACAGGGGTACACCTACGAGCAGTACTTC. Translating it yields CASSSRQGYTYEQYF.

This clone was recorded a few times. The chain links TRBV30 to TRBJ2-7, with D possibly matching TRBD1 (6 bases). Per the germline V gene, CDR1 is GTSNPN and CDR2 is SVGIG (reference sequence). The CDR3 runs to 13 residues. The V gene lost 2 bases and the J gene lost 6 bases, with 14 bases spanning the gap. CDR3 sequence reads: CAWSLTGYAEQYF. CDR3 coding DNA: TGTGCCTGGAGTCTAACAGGGTACGCCGAGCAGTACTTC.

This clone was picked up one time. The chain recombines TRBV12-3 or TRBV12-4 with TRBJ2-7; TRBD1 or TRBD2 may be the D gene (5 bases each). Trimming removed 6 bases from V and 5 bases from J, with 8 bases in between. The CDR3 has 11 amino acids. CDR3 protein: CASSQGHEQYF. CDR3 DNA: TGTGCCAGCAGCCAGGGACACGAGCAGTACTTC.

Points on this clone: Other nucleotide sequences in the sample specify the same CDR3. This chain connects TRBV6-5 to TRBJ1-1; D is unresolved. Germline V gene sequence: CDR1 MNHEY, CDR2 SVGAGI. The CDR3 length is 13 residues. Trimming pared 0 bases from V and 5 bases from J, leaving 7 bases between. CDR3 in DNA: TGTGCCAGCAGTTACTCCACCGGGACTGAAGCTTTCTTT. This codes for CASSYSTGTEAFF.

The V gene is TRBV24-1, the J gene TRBJ2-1; 7 bases line up with TRBD2. CDR1 and CDR2 from the germline V gene are KGHDR and SFDVKD. The V segment lost 3 bases and the J segment 4 bases; nucleotides outside the gene matches: 8. The CDR3 has 16 amino acids. CDR3 sequence (DNA): TGTGCCACCAGTGATCCAAGCGGGGCCCCTTACAATGAGCAGTTCTTC. It yields the protein CATSDPSGAPYNEQFF.

This sequence joins TRBV19 and TRBJ1-2; TRBD1 agrees at 9 bases. The germline gives CDR1 LNHDA, CDR2 SQIVND (reference sequence). With 7 bases clipped from V and 6 bases from J, the junction kept 12 bases outside the gene matches. CDR3 length: 15 amino acids. In DNA form, the CDR3 reads TGTGCCAGTACCAGGCCGGGACAGGGAGCCGATGGCTACACCTTC. Translated, it gives CASTRPGQGADGYTF.

The chain combines TRBV6-2 or TRBV6-3 with TRBJ2-5; D possibly corresponds to TRBD1 (6 bases). The germline V gene encodes CDR1 MNHEY and CDR2 SVGEGT. CDR3 length: 15 amino acids. V was clipped by 4 bases and J by 4 bases, with 16 bases between them. The CDR3 region has the DNA TGTGCCAGCAGTTCCCGGACAGTACAATCAGAGACCCAGTACTTC. Its translation is CASSSRTVQSETQYF.

CDR3 DNA: TGCAGCGTTGTAAAAGGGCGTAATGGCTATGGCTACACCTTC. The encoded protein is CSVVKGRNGYGYTF. The V and J genes are TRBV29-1 and TRBJ1-2; no clear D gene. Germline loops: CDR1 SQVTM, CDR2 ANQGSEA. With 4 bases removed from V and 4 bases from J, the gap between germline ends came to 16 bases. The CDR3 has 14 amino acids.

The chain carries TRBV18 and TRBJ2-1; D is uncertain. The CDR3 totals 11 residues. Germline values: CDR1 KGHSH, CDR2 LQKENI. V gave up 8 bases and J gave up 8 bases, with 10 bases separating them. Here the CDR3 reads CASGGIYEQFF. The CDR3 DNA follows: TGTGCCAGCGGTGGGATCTATGAGCAGTTCTTC.

This chain joins TRBV6-2 or TRBV6-3 and TRBJ2-3, with D perhaps assigned TRBD1 or TRBD2 (6 bases each). CDR1 is MNHEY, CDR2 SVGEGT, per germline. The V and J ends lost 3 bases and 2 bases respectively, with 15 bases between them. The CDR3 length is 16 residues. The CDR3 DNA reads TGTGCCAGCAGTTATAAGGGGGGACAATCCACAGATACGCAGTATTTT. Its protein is CASSYKGGQSTDTQYF.

V is TRBV18 and J is TRBJ1-2, with D possibly being TRBD1 (6 bases). The germline V and J ends were trimmed by 3 bases and 3 bases, with 14 bases remaining between them. The CDR3 is made up of 15 amino acids. The V gene's germline CDR1 is KGHSH and CDR2 LQKENI. CDR3 amino acids: CASSPAGQPDYGYTF. CDR3 nucleotide sequence: TGTGCCAGCTCACCCGCAGGACAGCCCGACTATGGCTACACCTTC.

The rearrangement uses TRBV7-3 and TRBJ2-1; TRBD1 agrees at 7 bases. The ends lost 4 bases at V and 0 bases at J; junction bases unmatched: 3. The CDR3 runs to 15 residues. Germline values: CDR1 SGHTA, CDR2 FQGTGA. The chain's CDR3 is CASSYRDSSYNEQFF. As DNA, the CDR3 is TGTGCCAGCAGCTACCGGGACAGCTCCTACAATGAGCAGTTCTTC.

This clone has only one observation. This CDR3 is CASSGRQGYPYNEQFF. CDR3 DNA sequence: TGTGCCAGCAGCGGCCGACAGGGGTACCCCTACAATGAGCAGTTCTTC. The chain joins TRBV11-3 to TRBJ2-1; 8 bases are shared with TRBD1. CDR3 length: 16 amino acids. With 5 bases clipped from V and 2 bases from J, the junction kept 8 bases outside the gene matches. Germline loops: CDR1 SGHNT, CDR2 YENEEA.

The sample holds many counts of this clone. V and J are TRBV13 and TRBJ1-1, with D unclear. The CDR3 runs to 13 residues. Germline V gives CDR1 PRHDT, CDR2 FYEKMQ (reference sequence). V lost 2 bases, J lost 1 base, and 5 bases lay in between. CDR3 nucleotide sequence: TGTGCCAGCAGCTTAAATCGGAACACTGAAGCTTTCTTT. Protein product: CASSLNRNTEAFF.

The rearrangement uses TRBV12-3 or TRBV12-4 and TRBJ1-1; no definite D call. This CDR3 contains 13 residues. The germline V and J ends were trimmed by 4 bases and 10 bases, with 16 bases remaining between them. The CDR3 DNA is TGTGCCAGCAGTTGGATTCCGGAGTTAGGAGCTTTCTTT. It translates to CASSWIPELGAFF.

This clone was found once. CDR3 amino acids: CASSFDNYGYTF. The CDR3 DNA reads as TGTGCCAGCAGTTTCGACAACTATGGCTACACCTTC. This rearrangement joins TRBV12-3 or TRBV12-4 to TRBJ1-2; D call uncertain. The CDR3 extends over 12 amino acids. The V end lost 3 bases, the J end lost 2 bases, and 4 bases lay between the germline ends.

This clone has a single count. The chain is built from TRBV7-3 and TRBJ1-2; tentative D call: TRBD1 (6 bases). V shed 0 bases and J shed 5 bases, with 13 bases lying between them. Germline V gene lookup returns CDR1 SGHTA and CDR2 FQGTGA. The CDR3 is 15 residues long. CDR3 bases: TGTGCCAGCAGCTTAACAGGGGGACCTCAGTATGGCTACACCTTC. It yields the protein CASSLTGGPQYGYTF.

The chain couples TRBV14 to TRBJ2-3; 15 bases map to TRBD2. V was pared by 3 bases and J by 7 bases, with 5 bases of the junction left unmatched. This CDR3 has 16 amino acids. Germline V lookup: CDR1 SGHDN, CDR2 FVKESK. The CDR3 DNA reads as TGTGCCAGCAGCCAGGGACTAGCGGGGGGCCACTATACGCAGTATTTT. Its translation is CASSQGLAGGHYTQYF.

The CDR3 region has the DNA TGTGCCAGCAGTGACAATCCGCGGTATGGCTACACCTTC. It translates to CASSDNPRYGYTF. This chain joins TRBV6-1 and TRBJ1-2; D remains unclear. V was pared by 3 bases and J by 5 bases, with 10 bases between. This CDR3 has 13 amino acids. CDR1 MNHNS and CDR2 SASEGT come from the germline V gene.